The subject of this entry is one T cell receptor beta chain. In this sample, this clonotype turned up a few times. It has no known antigen specificity. The sample holds no much larger clone one base away, and base qualities are not on file. This entry is derived from a study of type 1 regulatory T cells (dated by TCRdb to the early 2020s). With respect to the entire study: An in vitro protocol by which a Tr1-enriched, alloantigen-specific CD4 T cell product named T-allo10 was generated was characterized in the study. T-allo10 was being evaluated clinically in patients with hematological malignancies who were receiving allogeneic hematopoietic stem cell transplantation. Broader findings and caveats from the paper: Compared with non-Tr1 cells, Tr1 cells had a narrower TCR repertoire, and the study took this difference to reflect clonal expansion driven by alloantigen.

Ends trimmed: V by 7 bases, J by 7 bases; bases unmatched to a gene: 10. Via the germline V gene, CDR1 is SGHAT and CDR2 FQNNGV. From cysteine to phenylalanine, the CDR3 is 14 amino acids long. The CDR3 DNA has 42 bases and is translated from base 1. TCRdb records Illumina MiSeq as the sequencer. In-frame beta chains were kept once TCRdb had trimmed the public reads at Q25 with fastp and called clones with MiXCR. Here each entry gathers all rows of one CDR3 protein and keeps the most common genes and DNA. This sample is represented by approximately 77,000 distinct CDR3 sequences; around 20% of them were singletons. The biggest ten clones account for more than 6.5% of the sample.

This TCR was sampled from a human donor in good health. Sequenced sample: cultured type 1 regulatory T (Tr1) cells, either the whole culture or a sorted fraction (not recorded which). Read against the paper, the sample's cell subset or site label means: type 1 regulatory T cells sorted from the T-allo10 product. Here the chain combines TRBV11-2 and TRBJ2-1, and 7 junction bases match TRBD2. For the CDR3, the sequence is CASTWAGDANEQFF. The DNA sequence follows: TGTGCCAGCACGTGGGCGGGAGATGCGAATGAGCAGTTCTTC. Joined to the reference TRBV11-2 and TRBJ2-1 proteins, this CDR3 gives the full variable domain: EAGVAQSPRYKIIEKRQSVAFWCNPISGHATLYWYQQILGQGPKLLIQFQNNGVVDDSQLPKDRFSAERLKGVDSTLKIQPAKLEDSAVYLCASTWAGDANEQFFGPGTRLTVL.